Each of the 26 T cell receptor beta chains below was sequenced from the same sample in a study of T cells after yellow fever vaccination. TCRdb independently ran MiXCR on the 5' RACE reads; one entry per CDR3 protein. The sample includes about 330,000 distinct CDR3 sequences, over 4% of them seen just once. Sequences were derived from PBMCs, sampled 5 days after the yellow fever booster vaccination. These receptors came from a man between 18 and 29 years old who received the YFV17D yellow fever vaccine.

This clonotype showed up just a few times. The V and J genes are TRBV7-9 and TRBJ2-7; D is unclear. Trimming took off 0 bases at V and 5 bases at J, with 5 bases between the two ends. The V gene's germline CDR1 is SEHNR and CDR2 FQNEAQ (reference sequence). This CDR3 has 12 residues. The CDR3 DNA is TGTGCCAGCAGCTTAGCGAACCACGAGCAGTACTTC. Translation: CASSLANHEQYF.

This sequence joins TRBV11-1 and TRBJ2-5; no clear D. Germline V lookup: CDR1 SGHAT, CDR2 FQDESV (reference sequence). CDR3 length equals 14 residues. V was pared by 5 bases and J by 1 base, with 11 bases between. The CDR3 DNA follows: TGTGCCAGCAGCGCATCGGTGTCCCAAGAGACCCAGTACTTC. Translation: CASSASVSQETQYF.

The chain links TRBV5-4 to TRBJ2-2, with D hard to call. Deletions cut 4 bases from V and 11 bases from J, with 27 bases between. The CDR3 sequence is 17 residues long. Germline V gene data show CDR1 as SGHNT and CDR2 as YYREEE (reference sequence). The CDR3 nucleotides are TGTGCCAGCAGCGATCCCTTCGGTGTGTTGTCGCCGGGTGAGCTGTTTTTT. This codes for CASSDPFGVLSPGELFF.

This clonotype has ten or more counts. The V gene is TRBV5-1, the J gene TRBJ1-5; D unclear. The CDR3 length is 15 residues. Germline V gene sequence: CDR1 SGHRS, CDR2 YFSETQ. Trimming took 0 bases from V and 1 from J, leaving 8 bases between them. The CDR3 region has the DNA TGCGCCAGCAGCTTGGACGGTACAAGCAATCAGCCCCAGCATTTT. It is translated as CASSLDGTSNQPQHF.

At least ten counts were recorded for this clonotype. The CDR3 here is CASRVGQVFSPLHF. The CDR3 region has the DNA TGTGCCAGCAGGGTGGGACAGGTTTTTTCACCCCTCCACTTT. The chain employs TRBV28 and TRBJ1-6; 8 nucleotides align to TRBD1. Looked up from germline, CDR1 is MDHEN and CDR2 is SYDVKM. With 6 bases clipped from V and 9 bases from J, the junction kept 7 bases outside the gene matches. The CDR3 sequence is 14 residues long. The variable domain in full, with the rest retrieved from reference TRBV28 and TRBJ1-6, is DVKVTQSSRYLVKRTGEKVFLECVQDMDHENMFWYRQDPGLGLRLIYFSYDVKMKEKGDIPEGYSVSREKKERFSLILESASTNQTSMYLCASRVGQVFSPLHFGNGTRLTVT.

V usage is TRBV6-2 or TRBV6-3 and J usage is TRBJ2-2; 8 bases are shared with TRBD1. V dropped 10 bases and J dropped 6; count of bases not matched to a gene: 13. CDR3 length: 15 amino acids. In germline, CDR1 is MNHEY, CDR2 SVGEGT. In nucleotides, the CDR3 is TGTGCCACTGGACAGGGAAAAGGACCCCCCGGGGAGCTGTTTTTT. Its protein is CATGQGKGPPGELFF.

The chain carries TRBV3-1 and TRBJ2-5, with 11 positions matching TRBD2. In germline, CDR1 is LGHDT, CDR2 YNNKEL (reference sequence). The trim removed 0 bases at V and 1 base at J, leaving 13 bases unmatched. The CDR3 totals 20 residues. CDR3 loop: CASSQEAPPASGGFQETQYF. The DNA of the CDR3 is TGTGCCAGCAGCCAAGAGGCTCCCCCGGCTAGCGGGGGGTTCCAAGAGACCCAGTACTTC.

CDR3 coding DNA: TGTGCCAGCAGCCCAAAGAGAGGGGGCGATGGCTACACCTTC. Its translation is CASSPKRGGDGYTF. The V call is TRBV3-1, the J call TRBJ1-2, with 7 bases lining up with TRBD1. The CDR3 is made up of 14 amino acids. After removal of 4 bases from V and 6 bases from J, the junction contained 8 bases not matched to a gene. Germline-derived CDR1 and CDR2 are LGHDT and YNNKEL (reference sequence).

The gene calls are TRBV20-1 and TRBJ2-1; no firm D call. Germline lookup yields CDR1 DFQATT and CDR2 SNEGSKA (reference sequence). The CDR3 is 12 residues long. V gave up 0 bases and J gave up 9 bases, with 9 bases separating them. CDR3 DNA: TGCAGTGCTAGAGATTCGGGTACTGAGCAGTTCTTC. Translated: CSARDSGTEQFF.

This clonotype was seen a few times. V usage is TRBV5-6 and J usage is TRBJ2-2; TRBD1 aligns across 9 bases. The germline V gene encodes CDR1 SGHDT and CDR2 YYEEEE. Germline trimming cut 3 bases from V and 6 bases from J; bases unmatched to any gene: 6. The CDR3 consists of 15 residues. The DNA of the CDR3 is TGTGCCAGCAGCTGGGAAGGACAGGGGTCCGGGGAGCTGTTTTTT. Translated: CASSWEGQGSGELFF.

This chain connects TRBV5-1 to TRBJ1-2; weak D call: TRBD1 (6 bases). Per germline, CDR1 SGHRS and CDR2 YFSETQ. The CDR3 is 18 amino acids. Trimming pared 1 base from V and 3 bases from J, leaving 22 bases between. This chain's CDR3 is CASSLSSTGPSPHYGYTF. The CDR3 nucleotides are TGCGCCAGCAGCTTGTCTTCGACAGGACCCTCACCTCACTATGGCTACACCTTC.

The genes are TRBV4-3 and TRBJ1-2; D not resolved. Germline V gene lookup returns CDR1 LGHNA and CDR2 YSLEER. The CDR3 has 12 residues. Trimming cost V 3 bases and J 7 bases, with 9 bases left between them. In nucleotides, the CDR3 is TGCGCCAGCAGCCACCAAACCAGTGGCTACACCTTC. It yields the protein CASSHQTSGYTF.

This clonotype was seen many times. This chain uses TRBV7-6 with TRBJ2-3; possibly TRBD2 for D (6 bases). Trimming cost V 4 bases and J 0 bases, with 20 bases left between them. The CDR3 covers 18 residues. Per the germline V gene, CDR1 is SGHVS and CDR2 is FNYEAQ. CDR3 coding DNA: TGTGCCAGCAGCTCCGAACCGGGACTCGTCACTAGCACAGATACGCAGTATTTT. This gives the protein CASSSEPGLVTSTDTQYF.

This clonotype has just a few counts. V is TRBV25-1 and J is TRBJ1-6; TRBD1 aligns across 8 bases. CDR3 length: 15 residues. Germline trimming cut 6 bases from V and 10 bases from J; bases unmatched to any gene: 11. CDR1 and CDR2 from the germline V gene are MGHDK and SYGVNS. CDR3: CASRGTGNIASPLHF. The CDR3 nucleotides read TGTGCCAGCAGGGGGACAGGTAATATCGCCTCACCCCTCCACTTT.

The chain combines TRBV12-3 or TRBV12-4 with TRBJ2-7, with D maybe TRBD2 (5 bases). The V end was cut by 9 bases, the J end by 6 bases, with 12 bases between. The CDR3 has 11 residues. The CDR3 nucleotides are TGTGCCAGTTCACGGGGTTCCGAGCAGTACGTC. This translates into CASSRGSEQYV.

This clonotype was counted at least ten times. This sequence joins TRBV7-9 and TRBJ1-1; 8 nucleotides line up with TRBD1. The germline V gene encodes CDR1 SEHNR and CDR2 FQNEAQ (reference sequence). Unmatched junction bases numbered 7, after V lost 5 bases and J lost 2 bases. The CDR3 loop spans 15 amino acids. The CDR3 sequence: CASSTSDRANTEAFF. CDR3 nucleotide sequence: TGTGCCAGCAGCACCTCGGACAGGGCCAACACTGAAGCTTTCTTT.

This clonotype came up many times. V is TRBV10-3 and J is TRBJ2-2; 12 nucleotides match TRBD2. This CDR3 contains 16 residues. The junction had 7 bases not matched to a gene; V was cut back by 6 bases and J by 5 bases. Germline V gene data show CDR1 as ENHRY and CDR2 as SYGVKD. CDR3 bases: TGTGCCATCAGCCCGGGACTAGCGGGTCTAACCGGGGAGCTGTTTTTT. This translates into CAISPGLAGLTGELFF.

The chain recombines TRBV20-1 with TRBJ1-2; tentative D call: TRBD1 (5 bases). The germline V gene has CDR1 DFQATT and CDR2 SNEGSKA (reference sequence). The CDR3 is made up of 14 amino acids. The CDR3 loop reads CRTAVRGRNYGYTF. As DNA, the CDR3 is TGCAGGACGGCGGTACGGGGCAGAAACTATGGCTACACCTTC.

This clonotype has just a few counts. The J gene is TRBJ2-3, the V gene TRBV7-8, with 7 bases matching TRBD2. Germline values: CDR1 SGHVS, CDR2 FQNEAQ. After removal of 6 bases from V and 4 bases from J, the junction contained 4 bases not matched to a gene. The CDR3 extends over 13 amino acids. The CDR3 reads CASSGGVADTQYF. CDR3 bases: TGTGCCAGCAGTGGGGGGGTCGCAGATACGCAGTATTTT.

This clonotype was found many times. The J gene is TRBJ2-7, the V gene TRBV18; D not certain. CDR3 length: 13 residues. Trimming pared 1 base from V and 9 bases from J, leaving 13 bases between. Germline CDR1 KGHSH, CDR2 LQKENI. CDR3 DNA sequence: TGTGCCAGCTCACCACTTGGGCGCGGTGGGCAGTACGTC. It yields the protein CASSPLGRGGQYV.

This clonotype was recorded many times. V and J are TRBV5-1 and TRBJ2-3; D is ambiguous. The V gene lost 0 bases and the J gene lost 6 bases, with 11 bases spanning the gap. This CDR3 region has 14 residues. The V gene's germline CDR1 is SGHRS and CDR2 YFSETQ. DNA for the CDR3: TGCGCCAGCAGCTTGGAGCTAGGAAGGGATACGCAGTATTTT. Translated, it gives CASSLELGRDTQYF.

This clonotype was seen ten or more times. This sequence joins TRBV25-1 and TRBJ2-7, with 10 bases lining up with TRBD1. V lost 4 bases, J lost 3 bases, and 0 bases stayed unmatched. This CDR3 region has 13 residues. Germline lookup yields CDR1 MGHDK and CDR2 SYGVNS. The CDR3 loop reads CASSGTGGYEQYV. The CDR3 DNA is TGTGCCAGCAGTGGGACAGGGGGCTACGAGCAGTACGTC.

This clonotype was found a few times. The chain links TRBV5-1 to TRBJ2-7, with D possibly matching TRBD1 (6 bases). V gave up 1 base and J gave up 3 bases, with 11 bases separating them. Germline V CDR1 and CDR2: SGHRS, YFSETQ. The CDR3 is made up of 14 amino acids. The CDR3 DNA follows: TGCGCCAGCAGCTTGACAGGGAACAACTACGAGCAGTACTTC. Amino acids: CASSLTGNNYEQYF.

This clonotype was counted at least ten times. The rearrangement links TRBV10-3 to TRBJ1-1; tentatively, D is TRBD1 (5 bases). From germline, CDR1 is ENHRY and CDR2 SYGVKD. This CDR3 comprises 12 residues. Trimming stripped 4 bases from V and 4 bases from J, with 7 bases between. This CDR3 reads CAISGQGTEAFF. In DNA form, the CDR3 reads TGTGCCATCAGTGGGCAGGGCACTGAAGCTTTCTTT.

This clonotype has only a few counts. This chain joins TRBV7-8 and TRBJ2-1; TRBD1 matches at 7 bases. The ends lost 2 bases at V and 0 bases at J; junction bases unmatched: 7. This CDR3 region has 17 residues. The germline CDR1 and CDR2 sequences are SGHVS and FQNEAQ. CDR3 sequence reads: CASSLWDSLSSYNEQFF. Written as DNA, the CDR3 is TGTGCCAGCAGCTTATGGGACAGCCTTAGCTCCTACAATGAGCAGTTCTTC.

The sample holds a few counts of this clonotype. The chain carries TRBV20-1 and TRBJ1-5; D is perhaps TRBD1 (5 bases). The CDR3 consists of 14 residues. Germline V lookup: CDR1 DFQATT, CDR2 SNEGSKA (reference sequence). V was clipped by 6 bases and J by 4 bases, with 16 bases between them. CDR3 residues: CSARSGGPNQPQHF. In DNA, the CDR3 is TGCAGTGCACGCTCCGGGGGTCCGAATCAGCCCCAGCATTTT.